What follows are 14 T cell receptor beta chains derived from one specimen sequenced in a study of blood T cell repertoires in COVID-19. TCRdb's copy holds only in-frame clones and misses some; the assay was immunoSEQ multiplex PCR. The data hold about 400,000 clones, with 80% to 90% observed a single time. Specimen: peripheral blood. The receptors were gathered from a man aged 40-49 years with acute or convalescent COVID-19.

The chain is built from TRBV10-3 and TRBJ2-3, with 7 bases aligning to TRBD2. Trimming took 0 bases from V and 7 from J; bases not matched to a gene: 13. The germline V gene encodes CDR1 ENHRY and CDR2 SYGVKD. The CDR3 contains 17 residues. The CDR3 region is CAISESRPPGLLNTQYF. The CDR3 DNA reads TGTGCCATCAGTGAGTCTCGACCCCCGGGACTATTAAATACGCAGTATTTT.

V gene TRBV13 combines with J gene TRBJ2-7; possibly TRBD1 for D (8 bases). Germline V gene lookup returns CDR1 PRHDT and CDR2 FYEKMQ (reference sequence). This CDR3 spans 14 amino acids. V lost 1 base to trimming and J lost 4 bases, with 11 bases between them. The CDR3 protein is CASSLAQGGYEQYF. Written as DNA, the CDR3 is TGTGCCAGCAGCTTAGCACAGGGGGGGTACGAGCAGTACTTC.

The rearrangement joins TRBV28 to TRBJ1-6; D call uncertain. The germline gives CDR1 MDHEN, CDR2 SYDVKM. V gave up 6 bases and J gave up 8 bases, with 17 bases separating them. The CDR3 length is 15 residues. CDR3 loop: CASRESSGGDSPLHF. The CDR3 region has the DNA TGTGCCAGCAGGGAATCGTCCGGCGGGGATTCACCCCTCCACTTT. Full variable domain (remainder filled in from reference TRBV28 and TRBJ1-6): DVKVTQSSRYLVKRTGEKVFLECVQDMDHENMFWYRQDPGLGLRLIYFSYDVKMKEKGDIPEGYSVSREKKERFSLILESASTNQTSMYLCASRESSGGDSPLHFGNGTRLTVT.

The chain carries TRBV28 and TRBJ2-7; D might be TRBD1 (6 bases). CDR3 size: 13 residues. V was pared by 4 bases and J by 1 base, with 8 bases between. Germline V gives CDR1 MDHEN, CDR2 SYDVKM. In nucleotides, the CDR3 is TGTGCCAGCAGTTCGGGACATTCCTACGAGCAGTACTTC. This encodes CASSSGHSYEQYF.

This clone was counted once. The chain is built from TRBV3-1 (or the pseudogene TRBV3-2) and TRBJ1-5; TRBD1 matches 8 bases. Germline-derived CDR1 and CDR2 are LGHDT and YNNKEL (reference sequence). CDR3 size: 17 residues. The J segment lost 6 bases and the V segment lost 0 bases, leaving 10 bases of the junction unmatched. The CDR3 bases are TGTGCCAGCAGCCAAGACCGCTCAGGGGGCTTGACTCAGCCCCAGCATTTT. Its protein is CASSQDRSGGLTQPQHF.

J is TRBJ2-5 and V is TRBV9, with a weak D call TRBD2 (6 bases). The germline V gene encodes CDR1 SGDLS and CDR2 YYNGEE. The CDR3 length is 16 residues. Trimming shortened V by 1 base and J by 5 bases, and 18 bases separated the two germline ends. CDR3: CASSVFSGAPPETQYF. The CDR3 region has the DNA TGTGCCAGCAGCGTATTTAGCGGAGCTCCTCCCGAGACCCAGTACTTC.

This clone has a handful of counts. This chain joins TRBV5-5 and TRBJ2-7; D is ambiguous. V was cut by 2 bases and J by 0 bases, with 9 bases left in between. Germline V lookup: CDR1 SGHKS, CDR2 YYEKEE (reference sequence). This CDR3 is built from 14 residues. The DNA for the CDR3 is TGTGCCAGCAGCTTAGAGGTCTCCTCCTACGAGCAGTACTTC. Translating gives CASSLEVSSYEQYF.

As regards this clone: Other DNA sequences within the sample encode an identical CDR3. The rearrangement links TRBV9 to TRBJ1-4, with 12 bases that match TRBD1. CDR3 length: 15 amino acids. The J segment lost 8 bases and the V segment lost 1 base, leaving 3 bases of the junction unmatched. Per germline, CDR1 SGDLS and CDR2 YYNGEE. CDR3 sequence: CASSVSGTGGEKLFF. In DNA, the CDR3 is TGTGCCAGCAGCGTAAGTGGGACAGGGGGCGAAAAACTGTTTTTT.

J is TRBJ1-1 and V is TRBV19, with D unresolved. CDR1 and CDR2 from the germline V gene are LNHDA and SQIVND (reference sequence). This CDR3 comprises 13 residues. Trimming shortened V by 6 bases and J by 0 bases, and 8 bases separated the two germline ends. DNA of the CDR3: TGTGCCAGTAGGATACATGTGAACACTGAAGCTTTCTTT. Protein product: CASRIHVNTEAFF.

J is TRBJ2-7 and V is TRBV6-5; D is perhaps TRBD2 (6 bases). Trimming took 4 bases from V and 2 from J, leaving 18 bases between them. Germline lookup yields CDR1 MNHEY and CDR2 SVGAGI. CDR3 size: 16 residues. CDR3 amino acids: CASSSVDSGGPYEQYF. The CDR3 DNA follows: TGTGCCAGCAGTTCGGTAGATAGCGGAGGACCCTACGAGCAGTACTTC.

The rearrangement uses TRBV28 and TRBJ1-2; 8 bases are shared with TRBD1. The germline gives CDR1 MDHEN, CDR2 SYDVKM. Germline trimming cut 5 bases from V and 8 bases from J; bases unmatched to any gene: 7. This CDR3 region has 13 residues. The CDR3 nucleotides read TGTGCCAGCAGTCGACAGGGGTTGGGGGGCTACACCTTC. It yields the protein CASSRQGLGGYTF.

This sequence joins TRBV24-1 and TRBJ1-5, with a possible D match to TRBD1 (6 bases). Trimming removed 3 bases from V and 2 bases from J, with 10 bases in between. This CDR3 contains 15 residues. CDR1 and CDR2 from the germline V gene are KGHDR and SFDVKD. The CDR3 sequence is CATSDPRQGNQPQHF. The CDR3 DNA reads as TGTGCCACCAGTGATCCACGACAGGGCAATCAGCCCCAGCATTTT.

This clone was detected a few times. The CDR3 is CASSPQGVVGYTF. CDR3 nucleotide sequence: TGTGCCAGCAGTCCGCAGGGGGTGGTTGGCTACACCTTC. The chain is built from TRBV27 and TRBJ1-2; 7 bases agree with TRBD1. Germline values: CDR1 MNHEY, CDR2 SMNVEV (reference sequence). After removal of 5 bases from V and 7 bases from J, the junction contained 7 bases not matched to a gene. The length of the CDR3 is 13 residues.

The chain couples TRBV4-1 to TRBJ2-1; 10 bases map to TRBD1. This CDR3 region has 15 residues. CDR1 MGHRA and CDR2 YSYEKL come from the germline V gene. J was trimmed by 8 bases and V by 1 base; bases with no gene match: 5. CDR3 protein: CASSQGQGARHEQFF. In DNA form, the CDR3 reads TGCGCCAGCAGCCAAGGACAGGGGGCGCGCCATGAGCAGTTCTTC.